Listed here are 6 T cell receptor beta chains from one sample, sequenced in a study of cytomegalovirus exposure and HLA in healthy donors. A multiplex PCR was run with 60 Vbeta primers and 13 Jbeta primers. Data came from immunoSEQ multiplex PCR; TCRdb stores just in-frame clones and leaves some out. The data contain some 120,000 clones, roughly 84% of them singletons. What was sequenced was PBMCs. The source of these receptors is a woman aged 18-30 years in good health and CMV-seropositive.

In the case of this clone: An end of the junction differs from the germline gene, which may be a read error. The CDR3 sequence is CSSSASRDRGPNEQYF. Written as DNA, the CDR3 is TGTTCCAGCAGCGCCAGCCGGGACAGGGGGCCCAACGAGCAGTACTTC. V and J are TRBV7-9 and TRBJ2-7; 12 bases match TRBD1. The CDR3 loop spans 16 amino acids. Germline CDR1 SEHNR, CDR2 FQNEAQ (reference sequence). Filled out from reference TRBV7-9 and TRBJ2-7, the complete variable domain reads DTGVSQNPRHKITKRGQNVTFRCDPISEHNRLYWYRQTLGQGPEFLTYFQNEAQLEKSRLLSDRFSAERPKGSFSTLEIQRTEQGDSAMYLCSSSASRDRGPNEQYFGPGTRLTVT.

This clone was detected only a few times. V usage is TRBV11-2 and J usage is TRBJ1-1; 10 bases agree with TRBD1. This CDR3 region has 14 residues. The germline V gene has CDR1 SGHAT and CDR2 FQNNGV. V trimming: 9 bases; J trimming: 0 bases; junction bases outside the gene matches: 4. The CDR3: CASRDRGLNTEAFF. The CDR3 nucleotides read TGTGCCAGTCGTGACAGGGGGCTGAACACTGAAGCTTTCTTT. Together with reference TRBV11-2 and TRBJ1-1, the CDR3 gives the full variable domain: EAGVAQSPRYKIIEKRQSVAFWCNPISGHATLYWYQQILGQGPKLLIQFQNNGVVDDSQLPKDRFSAERLKGVDSTLKIQPAKLEDSAVYLCASRDRGLNTEAFFGQGTRLTVV.

This clone was observed a single time. The chain joins TRBV5-6 to TRBJ1-6; 9 nucleotides align to TRBD1. Germline V lookup: CDR1 SGHDT, CDR2 YYEEEE. This CDR3 region has 16 residues. V gave up 1 base and J gave up 8 bases; unmatched junction bases: 7. Here the CDR3 reads CASSLKQGAGDSPLHF. Written as DNA, the CDR3 is TGTGCCAGCAGCTTGAAACAGGGGGCCGGTGATTCACCCCTCCACTTT.

The chain recombines TRBV7-8 with TRBJ1-5; D possibly corresponds to TRBD1 (5 bases). Per the germline V gene, CDR1 is SGHVS and CDR2 is FQNEAQ. The CDR3 runs 13 residues. V was pared by 7 bases and J by 6 bases, with 13 bases between. This CDR3 reads CASTGEGGQPQHF. The CDR3 region has the DNA TGTGCCAGCACGGGGGAGGGAGGTCAGCCCCAGCATTTT.

The chain recombines TRBV7-2 with TRBJ2-3; TRBD1 might be the D (6 bases). This CDR3 spans 14 amino acids. Looked up from germline, CDR1 is SGHTA and CDR2 is FQGNSA. V lost 5 bases to trimming and J lost 6 bases, with 15 bases between them. The CDR3 here is CASSEQGQGDTQYF. In nucleotides, the CDR3 is TGTGCCAGCAGCGAACAGGGCCAAGGGGATACGCAGTATTTT. Variable domain in full (rest from reference TRBV7-2 and TRBJ2-3): GAGVSQSPSNKVTEKGKDVELRCDPISGHTALYWYRQSLGQGLEFLIYFQGNSAPDKSGLPSDRFSAERTGGSVSTLTIQRTQQEDSAVYLCASSEQGQGDTQYFGPGTRLTVL.

The rearrangement joins TRBV5-8 to TRBJ1-2, with TRBD1 as a possible D gene (6 bases). V lost 2 bases and J lost 7, with 18 bases in between. Germline V gene data show CDR1 as SGHTS and CDR2 as YDEGEE. This CDR3 has 15 amino acids. The CDR3 bases are TGTGCCAGCAGCTTCCAGAGGACAGCCCCCGGTGGCTACACCTTC. Translating it yields CASSFQRTAPGGYTF.